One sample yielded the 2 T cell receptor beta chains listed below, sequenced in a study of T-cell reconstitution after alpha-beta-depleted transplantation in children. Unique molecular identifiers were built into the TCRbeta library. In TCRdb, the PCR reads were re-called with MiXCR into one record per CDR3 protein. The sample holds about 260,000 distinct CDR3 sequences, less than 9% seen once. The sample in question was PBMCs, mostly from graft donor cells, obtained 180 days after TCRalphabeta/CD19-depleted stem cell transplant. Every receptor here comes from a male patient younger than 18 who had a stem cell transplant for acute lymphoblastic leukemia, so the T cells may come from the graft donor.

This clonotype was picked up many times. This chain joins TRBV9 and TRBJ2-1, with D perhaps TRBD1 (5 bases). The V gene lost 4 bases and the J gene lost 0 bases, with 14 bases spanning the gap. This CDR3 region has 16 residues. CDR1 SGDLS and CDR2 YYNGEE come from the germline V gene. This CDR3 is CASSPELGHSYNEQFF. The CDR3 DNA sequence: TGTGCCAGCAGCCCAGAACTCGGACACTCCTACAATGAGCAGTTCTTC.

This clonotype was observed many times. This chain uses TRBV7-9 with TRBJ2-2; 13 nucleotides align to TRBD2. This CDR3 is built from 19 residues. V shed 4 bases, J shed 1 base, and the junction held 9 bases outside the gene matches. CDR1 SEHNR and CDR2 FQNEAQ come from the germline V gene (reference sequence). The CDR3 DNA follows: TGTGCCAGCAGCTCGACACTAGCGGGAGGGCCGATGAACACCGGGGAGCTGTTTTTT. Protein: CASSSTLAGGPMNTGELFF.